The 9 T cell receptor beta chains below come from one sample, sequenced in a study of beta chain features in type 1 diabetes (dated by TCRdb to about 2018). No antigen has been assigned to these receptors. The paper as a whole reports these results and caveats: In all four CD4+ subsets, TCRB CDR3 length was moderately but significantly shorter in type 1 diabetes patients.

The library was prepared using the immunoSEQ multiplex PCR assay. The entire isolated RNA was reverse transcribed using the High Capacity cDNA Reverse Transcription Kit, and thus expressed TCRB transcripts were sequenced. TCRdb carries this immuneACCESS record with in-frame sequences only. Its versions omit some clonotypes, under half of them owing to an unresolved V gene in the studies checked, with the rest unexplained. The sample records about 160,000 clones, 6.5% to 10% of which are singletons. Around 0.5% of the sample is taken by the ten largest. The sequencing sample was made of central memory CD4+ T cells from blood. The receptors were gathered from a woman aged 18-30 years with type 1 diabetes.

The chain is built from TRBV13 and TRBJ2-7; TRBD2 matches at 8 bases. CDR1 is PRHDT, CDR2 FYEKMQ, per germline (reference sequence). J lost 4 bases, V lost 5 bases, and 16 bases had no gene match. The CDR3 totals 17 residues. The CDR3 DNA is TGTGCCAGCAGCGGAAAAGCCGGGGAGGGACTAGGTTACGAGCAGTACTTC. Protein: CASSGKAGEGLGYEQYF.

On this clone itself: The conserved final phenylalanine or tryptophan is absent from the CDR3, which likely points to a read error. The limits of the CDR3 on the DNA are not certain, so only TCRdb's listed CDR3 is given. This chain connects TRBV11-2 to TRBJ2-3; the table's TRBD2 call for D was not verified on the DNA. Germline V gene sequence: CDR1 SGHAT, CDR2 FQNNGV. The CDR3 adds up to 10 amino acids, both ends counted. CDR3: CASSQSGAPV.

CDR3 in amino acids: CASSFDGRTTDTQYF. For the CDR3, the DNA is TGTGCCAGCAGCTTTGACGGGAGGACCACAGATACGCAGTATTTT. The rearrangement links TRBV11-3 to TRBJ2-3; 7 positions match TRBD2. Germline lookup yields CDR1 SGHNT and CDR2 YENEEA. The ends lost 3 bases at V and 2 bases at J; junction bases unmatched: 5. The CDR3 sequence is 15 residues long.

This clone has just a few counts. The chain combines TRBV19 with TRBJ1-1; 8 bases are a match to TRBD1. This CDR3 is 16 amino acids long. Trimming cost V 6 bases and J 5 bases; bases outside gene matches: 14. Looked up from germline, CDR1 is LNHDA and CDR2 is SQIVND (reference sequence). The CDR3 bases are TGTGCCAGTAGCATCGACAGGGGTTCCTCCGCTACTGAAGCTTTCTTT. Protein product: CASSIDRGSSATEAFF.

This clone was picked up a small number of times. DNA of the CDR3: TGTGCCAGCAATATCGACAGCTTTGGGGAAAAACTGTTTTTT. Translation gives CASNIDSFGEKLFF. The rearrangement uses TRBV28 and TRBJ1-4; TRBD1 might be the D (5 bases). The CDR3 sequence is 14 residues long. V lost 7 bases and J 8 bases, leaving 17 bases between the germline ends. Germline CDR1 and CDR2: MDHEN and SYDVKM. The entire variable domain, with the rest obtained from reference TRBV28 and TRBJ1-4, is as follows: DVKVTQSSRYLVKRTGEKVFLECVQDMDHENMFWYRQDPGLGLRLIYFSYDVKMKEKGDIPEGYSVSREKKERFSLILESASTNQTSMYLCASNIDSFGEKLFFGSGTQLSVL.

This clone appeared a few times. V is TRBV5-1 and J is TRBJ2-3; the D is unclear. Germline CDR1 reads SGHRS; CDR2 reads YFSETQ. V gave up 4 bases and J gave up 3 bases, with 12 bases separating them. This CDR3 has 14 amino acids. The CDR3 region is CASSVGMRTDTQYF. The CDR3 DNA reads TGCGCCAGCAGCGTGGGGATGCGGACAGATACGCAGTATTTT. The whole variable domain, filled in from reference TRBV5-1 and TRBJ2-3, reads KAGVTQTPRYLIKTRGQQVTLSCSPISGHRSVSWYQQTPGQGLQFLFEYFSETQRNKGNFPGRFSGRQFSNSRSEMNVSTLELGDSALYLCASSVGMRTDTQYFGPGTRLTVL.

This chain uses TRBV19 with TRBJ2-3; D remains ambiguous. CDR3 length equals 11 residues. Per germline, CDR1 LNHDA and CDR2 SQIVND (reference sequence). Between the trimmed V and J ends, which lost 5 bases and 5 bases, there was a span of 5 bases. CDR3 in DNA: TGTGCCAGTAGTTTACTAGATACGCAGTATTTT. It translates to CASSLLDTQYF.

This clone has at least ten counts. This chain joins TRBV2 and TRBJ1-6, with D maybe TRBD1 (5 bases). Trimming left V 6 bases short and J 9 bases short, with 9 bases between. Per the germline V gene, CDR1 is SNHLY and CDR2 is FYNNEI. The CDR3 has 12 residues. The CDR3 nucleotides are TGTGCCAGCAGACCCGACAGTTCACCCCTCCACTTT. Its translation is CASRPDSSPLHF.

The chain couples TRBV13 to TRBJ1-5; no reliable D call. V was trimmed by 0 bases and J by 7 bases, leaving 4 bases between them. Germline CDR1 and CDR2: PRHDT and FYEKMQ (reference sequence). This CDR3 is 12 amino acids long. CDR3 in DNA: TGTGCCAGCAGCTTAGGACGGCAGCCCCAGCATTTT. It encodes CASSLGRQPQHF.